This T cell receptor beta chain stems from a study of OX40 agonist ivuxolimab in advanced cancers. Background on the study: Partial responses were achieved by three patients, of whom one had hepatocellular carcinoma and two had cutaneous melanoma.

Blood sampling was done at baseline, cycle 4 day 1, and cycle 7 day 1. This clone was counted a single time. The antigen is not known. Trimming took off 8 bases at V and 3 bases at J, with 14 bases between the two ends. The CDR3 runs 14 residues. Germline V gene data show CDR1 as PRHDT and CDR2 as FYEKMQ (reference sequence). Points from the study as a whole: It was also the case that some nonresponders had low normalized T-cell clonal expansion.

TCRdb's copy holds only in-frame clones and misses some; the assay was immunoSEQ multiplex PCR. The sample lists 100,000 or so clones; 92% were seen once. The clonotype originates from an adult with an advanced solid tumor such as melanoma, head and neck, liver or kidney cancer. The rearrangement joins TRBV13 to TRBJ2-1; D is possibly TRBD2 (6 bases). The starting material was CD4+ or CD8+ T cells sorted from blood, obtained in a trial of the OX40 agonist ivuxolimab. The CDR3 loop reads CASRAMTSYNEQFF. Here the CDR3 DNA reads TGTGCCAGCCGCGCAATGACTAGCTACAATGAGCAGTTCTTC.